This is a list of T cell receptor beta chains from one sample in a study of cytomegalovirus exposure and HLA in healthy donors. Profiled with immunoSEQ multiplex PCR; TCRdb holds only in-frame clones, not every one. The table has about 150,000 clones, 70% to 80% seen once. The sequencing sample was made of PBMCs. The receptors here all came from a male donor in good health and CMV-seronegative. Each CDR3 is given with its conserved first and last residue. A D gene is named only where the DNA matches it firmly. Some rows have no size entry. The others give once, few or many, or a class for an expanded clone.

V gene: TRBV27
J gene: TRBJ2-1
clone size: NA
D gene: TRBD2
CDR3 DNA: TGTGCCAGCAGTTTAGTCCCTAGCGGGGGGTACAATGAGCAGTTCTTC
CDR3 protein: CASSLVPSGGYNEQFF

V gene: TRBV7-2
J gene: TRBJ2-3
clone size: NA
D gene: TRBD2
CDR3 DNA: TGTGCCAGCAGCTTAGTCCGAGGTAGCGGGAGAGAAGATACGCAGTATTTT
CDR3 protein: CASSLVRGSGREDTQYF

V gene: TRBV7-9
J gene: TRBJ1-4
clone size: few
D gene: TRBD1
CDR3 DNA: TGTGCCAGCAGCTTCCCGACAGGGGAGAATGAAAAACTGTTTTTT
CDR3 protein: CASSFPTGENEKLFF

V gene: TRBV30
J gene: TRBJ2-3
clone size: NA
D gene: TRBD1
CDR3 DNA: TGTGCCTGGAGTGTACAAGGGACAGGGGGCACAGATACGCAGTATTTT
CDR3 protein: CAWSVQGTGGTDTQYF

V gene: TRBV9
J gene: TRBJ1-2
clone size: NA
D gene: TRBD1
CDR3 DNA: TGTGCCAGCAGCGTGGGACAGAACTATGGCTACACCTTC
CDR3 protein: CASSVGQNYGYTF

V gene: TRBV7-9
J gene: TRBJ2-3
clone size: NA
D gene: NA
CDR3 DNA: TGTGCCAGCAGCCCCCCCCAGTTCCTCACAGATACGCAGTATTTT
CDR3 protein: CASSPPQFLTDTQYF

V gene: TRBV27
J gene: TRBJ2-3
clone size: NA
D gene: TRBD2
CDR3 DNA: TGTGCCAGCAGTTTTGGGAAGACTAGCGGCACAGATACGCAGTATTTT
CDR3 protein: CASSFGKTSGTDTQYF

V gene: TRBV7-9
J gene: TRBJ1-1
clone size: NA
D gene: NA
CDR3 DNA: TGTGCCAGCAGCTTAGGACCTCCTAGGGGCACTGAAGCTTTCTTT
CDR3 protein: CASSLGPPRGTEAFF

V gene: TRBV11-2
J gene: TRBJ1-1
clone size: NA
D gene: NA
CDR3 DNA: TGTGCCAGCAGCCCGCGTGGGATGGAGGACACTGAAGCTTTCTTT
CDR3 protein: CASSPRGMEDTEAFF

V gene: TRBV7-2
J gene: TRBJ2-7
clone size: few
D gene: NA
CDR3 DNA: TGTGCCAGCAGCTTAGGAGTCTACGAGCAGTACTTC
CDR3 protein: CASSLGVYEQYF

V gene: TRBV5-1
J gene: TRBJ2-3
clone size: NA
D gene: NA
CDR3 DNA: TGCGCCAGCAGCTTGGGGCGGGGAAGCACAGATACGCAGTATTTT
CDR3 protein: CASSLGRGSTDTQYF

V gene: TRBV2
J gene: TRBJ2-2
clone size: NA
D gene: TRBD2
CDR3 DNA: TGTGCCAGCAGTGGGGGACTAGCGGGTGGGCACACCGGGGAGCTGTTTTTT
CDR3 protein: CASSGGLAGGHTGELFF

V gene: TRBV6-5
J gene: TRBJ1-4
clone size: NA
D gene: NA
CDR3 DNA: TGTGCCAGCAGTTACACAGGGTTGGGTGAAAAACTGTTTTTT
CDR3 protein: CASSYTGLGEKLFF

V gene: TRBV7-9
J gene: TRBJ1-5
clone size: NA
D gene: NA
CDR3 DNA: TGTGCCAGCAGCTTAGACCCAGGCGCTAATCAGCCCCAGCATTTT
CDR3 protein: CASSLDPGANQPQHF

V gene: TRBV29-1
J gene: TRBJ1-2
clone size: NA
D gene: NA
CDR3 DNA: TGCAGCGCGCGGCAGGGAGGGTATGGCTACACCTTC
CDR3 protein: CSARQGGYGYTF

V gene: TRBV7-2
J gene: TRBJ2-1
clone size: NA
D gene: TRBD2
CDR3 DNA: TGTGCCAGCAGCGTGGGACTAGCGGGAAGGTGGGATGAGCAGTTCTTC
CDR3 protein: CASSVGLAGRWDEQFF

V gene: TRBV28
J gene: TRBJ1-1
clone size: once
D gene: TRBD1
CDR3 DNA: TGTGCCAGCAGGGGAACAGGGGTAGGGAACACTGAAGCTTTCTTT
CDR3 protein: CASRGTGVGNTEAFF

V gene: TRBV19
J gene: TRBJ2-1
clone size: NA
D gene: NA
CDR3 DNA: TGTGCCAGTAGTATGAGCGGAAATGAGCAGTTCTTC
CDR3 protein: CASSMSGNEQFF

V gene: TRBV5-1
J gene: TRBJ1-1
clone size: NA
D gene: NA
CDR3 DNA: TGCGCCAGCAGCCGCCTTCAGGGTGGCACTGAAGCTTTCTTT
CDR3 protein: CASSRLQGGTEAFF

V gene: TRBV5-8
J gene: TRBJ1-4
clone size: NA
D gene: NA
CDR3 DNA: TGTGCCAGCAGCCCCGGACAGAGCGTTAATGAAAAACTGTTTTTT
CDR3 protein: CASSPGQSVNEKLFF

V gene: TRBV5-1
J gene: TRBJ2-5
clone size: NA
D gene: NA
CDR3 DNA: TGCGCCAGCAGCTTTGCGCAGGGAGGTGAGGAGACCCAGTACTTC
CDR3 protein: CASSFAQGGEETQYF

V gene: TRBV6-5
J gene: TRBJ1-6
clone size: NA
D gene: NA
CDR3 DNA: TGTGCCAGCAGCCCACACGGAGTTAATTCACCCCTCCACTTT
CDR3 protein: CASSPHGVNSPLHF

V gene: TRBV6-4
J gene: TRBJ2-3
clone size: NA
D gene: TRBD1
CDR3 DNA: TGTGCCAGCAGTGACTCGCAGGGGGCAGATACGCAGTATTTT
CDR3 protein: CASSDSQGADTQYF

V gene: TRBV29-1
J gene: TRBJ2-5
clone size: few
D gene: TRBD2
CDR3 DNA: TGCAGCGTTGAAGAGACTAGCGGGGGGGCTGAGACCCAGTACTTC
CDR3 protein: CSVEETSGGAETQYF

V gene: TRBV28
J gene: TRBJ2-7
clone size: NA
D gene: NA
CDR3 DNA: TGTGCCAGCAGTTTATTACTCTACGAGCAGTACTTC
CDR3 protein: CASSLLLYEQYF

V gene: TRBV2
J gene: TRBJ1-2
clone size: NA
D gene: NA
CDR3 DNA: TGTGCCAGCAGCGTAGACGGGGGGCGCGCCTATGGCTACACCTTC
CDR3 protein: CASSVDGGRAYGYTF

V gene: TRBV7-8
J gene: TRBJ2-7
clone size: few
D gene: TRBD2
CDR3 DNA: TGTGCCAGCAGCCCTTTAGCGGGAGCCACCCCTACGGGAGAGCAGTACTTC
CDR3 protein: CASSPLAGATPTGEQYF

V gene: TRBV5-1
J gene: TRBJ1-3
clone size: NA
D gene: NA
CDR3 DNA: TGCGCCAGCAGGGAAGATCGGGGTCCCGGAAACACCATATATTTT
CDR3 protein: CASREDRGPGNTIYF

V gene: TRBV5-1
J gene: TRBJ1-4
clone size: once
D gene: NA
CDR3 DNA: TGCGCCAGCAGCCCGGGACTGACAACTAATGAAAAACTGTTTTTT
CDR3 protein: CASSPGLTTNEKLFF

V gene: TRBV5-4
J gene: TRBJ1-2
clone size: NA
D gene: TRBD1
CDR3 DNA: TGTGCCAGCAGCCAGGGCCAGGGGGCAGATGGCTACACCTTC
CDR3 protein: CASSQGQGADGYTF

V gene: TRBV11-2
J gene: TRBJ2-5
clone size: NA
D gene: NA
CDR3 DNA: TGTGCCAGCAGCTCCAGGGTTTCCCAAGAGACCCAGTACTTC
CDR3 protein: CASSSRVSQETQYF

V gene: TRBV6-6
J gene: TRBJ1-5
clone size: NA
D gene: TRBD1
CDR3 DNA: TGTGCCAGCAGTCCGGGACAGGGAAGCAATCAGCCCCAGCATTTT
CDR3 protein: CASSPGQGSNQPQHF

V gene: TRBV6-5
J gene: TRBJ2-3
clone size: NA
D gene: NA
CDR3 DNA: TGTGCCAGCAGTTACTCGAGTATGTCTCTTTGGTATACGCAGTATTTT
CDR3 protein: CASSYSSMSLWYTQYF

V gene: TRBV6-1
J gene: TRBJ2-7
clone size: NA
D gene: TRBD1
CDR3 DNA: TGTGCCAGCACTACGACAGGGGGCGCCTACGAGCAGTACTTC
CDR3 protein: CASTTTGGAYEQYF

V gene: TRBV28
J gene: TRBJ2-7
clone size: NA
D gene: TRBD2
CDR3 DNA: TGTGCCAGCACCGCCGGGACTACCTACTACGAGCAGTACTTC
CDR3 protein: CASTAGTTYYEQYF

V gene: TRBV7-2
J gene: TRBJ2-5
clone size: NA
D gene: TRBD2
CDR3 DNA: TGTGCCAGCAGCCTACTAGCGGGAGGGGCAGAGACCCAGTACTTC
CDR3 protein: CASSLLAGGAETQYF

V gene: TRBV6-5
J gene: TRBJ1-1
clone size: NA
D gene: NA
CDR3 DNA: TGTGCCAGCAGATTAACACACCTGAACACTGAAGCTTTCTTT
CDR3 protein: CASRLTHLNTEAFF

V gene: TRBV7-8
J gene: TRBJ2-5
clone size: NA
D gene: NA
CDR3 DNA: TGTGCCAGCAGCCCGCAAGAGACCCAGTACTTC
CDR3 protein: CASSPQETQYF

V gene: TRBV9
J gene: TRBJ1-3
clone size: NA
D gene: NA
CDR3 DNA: TGTGCCAGCAGCGTAGCCAGAGGAAACACCATATATTTT
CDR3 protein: CASSVARGNTIYF

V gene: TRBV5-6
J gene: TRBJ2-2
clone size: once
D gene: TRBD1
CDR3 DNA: TGTGCCAGCAGCTTGTGGGACAGGGAGTACACCGGGGAGCTGTTTTTT
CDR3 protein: CASSLWDREYTGELFF

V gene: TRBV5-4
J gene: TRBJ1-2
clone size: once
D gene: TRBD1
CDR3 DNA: TGTGCCAGCAGCCTAGCGGGACAGGGGGTCCGTAGCTATGGCTACACCTTC
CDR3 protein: CASSLAGQGVRSYGYTF

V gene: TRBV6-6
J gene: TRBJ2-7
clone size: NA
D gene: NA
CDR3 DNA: TGTGCCAGCAGTTATAGTTCGGGGAGATCAGGCGAGCAGTACTTC
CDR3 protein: CASSYSSGRSGEQYF